The clone carrying this T cell receptor beta chain was detected many times. Its matching antigen is unknown. These data belong to a study of metastatic and nonmetastatic thyroid tumors. Study observations and caveats: In both blood and tumor samples, TCR beta diversity was reported significantly higher for malignant than benign nodules.

Patients were all untreated before their thyroid surgery. TCRdb reanalyzed the PCR reads via MiXCR. The profile shows around 23,000 clones, approximately 11% of them singletons. Input material: blood. This TCR came from a female donor with papillary thyroid cancer or a benign thyroid nodule (not recorded which). Some clones in this sample may be carry-over from other donors' samples.

DNA for the CDR3: TGTGCCAGCACCCGGGGAGGATTAGCGGGAGGGACCTACAATGAGCAGTTCTTC. It codes for CASTRGGLAGGTYNEQFF. The chain joins TRBV4-2 to TRBJ2-1; 11 bases agree with TRBD2. V was clipped by 7 bases and J by 2 bases; unmatched bases: 13. Germline CDR1 and CDR2: LGHNA and YNFKEQ. The CDR3 totals 18 residues.